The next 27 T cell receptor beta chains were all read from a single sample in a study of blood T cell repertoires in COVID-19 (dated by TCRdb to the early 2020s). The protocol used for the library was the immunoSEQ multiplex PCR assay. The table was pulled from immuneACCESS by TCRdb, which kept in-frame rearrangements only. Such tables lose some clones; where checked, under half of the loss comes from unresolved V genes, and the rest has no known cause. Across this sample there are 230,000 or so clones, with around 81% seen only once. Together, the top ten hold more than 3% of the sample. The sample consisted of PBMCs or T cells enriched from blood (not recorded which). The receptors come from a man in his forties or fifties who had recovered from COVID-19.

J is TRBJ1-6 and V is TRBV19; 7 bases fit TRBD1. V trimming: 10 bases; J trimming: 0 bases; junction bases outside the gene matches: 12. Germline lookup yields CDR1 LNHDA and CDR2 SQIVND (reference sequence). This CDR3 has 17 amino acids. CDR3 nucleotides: TGTGCCACCCGGGAAGGGGGCCAAAGCTCCTATAATTCACCCCTCCACTTT. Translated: CATREGGQSSYNSPLHF.

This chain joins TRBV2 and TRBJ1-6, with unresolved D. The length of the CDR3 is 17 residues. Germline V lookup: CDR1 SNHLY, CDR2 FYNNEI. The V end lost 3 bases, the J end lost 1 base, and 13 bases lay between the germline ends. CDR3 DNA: TGTGCCAGCAGTGATCCCCCCCCAGTATCCTATAATTCACCCCTCCACTTT. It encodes CASSDPPPVSYNSPLHF. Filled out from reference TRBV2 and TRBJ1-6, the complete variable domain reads EPEVTQTPSHQVTQMGQEVILRCVPISNHLYFYWYRQILGQKVEFLVSFYNNEISEKSEIFDDQFSVERPDGSNFTLKIRSTKLEDSAMYFCASSDPPPVSYNSPLHFGNGTRLTVT.

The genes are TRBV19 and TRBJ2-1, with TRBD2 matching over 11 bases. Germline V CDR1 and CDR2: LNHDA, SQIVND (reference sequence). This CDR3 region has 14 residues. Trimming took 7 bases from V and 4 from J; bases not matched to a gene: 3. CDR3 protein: CASIGTSGYNEQFF. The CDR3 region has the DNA TGTGCCAGTATAGGGACTAGCGGTTACAATGAGCAGTTCTTC.

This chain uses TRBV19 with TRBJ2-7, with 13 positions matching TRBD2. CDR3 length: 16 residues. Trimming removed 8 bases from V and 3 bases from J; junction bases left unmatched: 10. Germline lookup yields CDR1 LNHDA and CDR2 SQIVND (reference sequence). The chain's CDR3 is CASRRSGLAGNYEQYF. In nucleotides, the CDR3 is TGTGCCAGTCGAAGATCGGGACTAGCGGGGAACTACGAGCAGTACTTC.

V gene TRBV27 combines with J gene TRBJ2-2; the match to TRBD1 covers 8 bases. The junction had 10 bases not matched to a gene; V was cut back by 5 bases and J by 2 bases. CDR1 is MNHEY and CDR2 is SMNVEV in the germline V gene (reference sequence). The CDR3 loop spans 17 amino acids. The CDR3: CASSIRTGSSNTGELFF. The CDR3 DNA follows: TGTGCCAGCAGTATCCGGACAGGGTCGAGTAACACCGGGGAGCTGTTTTTT.

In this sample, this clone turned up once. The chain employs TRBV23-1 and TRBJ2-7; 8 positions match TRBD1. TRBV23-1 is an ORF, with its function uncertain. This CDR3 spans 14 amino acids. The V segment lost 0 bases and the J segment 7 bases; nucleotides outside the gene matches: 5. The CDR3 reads CASSQSYRTGEQYF. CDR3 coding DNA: TGCGCCAGCAGTCAATCGTACAGGACAGGGGAGCAGTACTTC.

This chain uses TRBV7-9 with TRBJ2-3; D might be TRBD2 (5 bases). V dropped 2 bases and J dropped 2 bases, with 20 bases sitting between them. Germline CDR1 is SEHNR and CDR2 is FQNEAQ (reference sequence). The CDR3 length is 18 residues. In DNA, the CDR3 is TGTGCCAGCAGCTTATTGAGCGGCGGTGCCAGGATCACAGATACGCAGTATTTT. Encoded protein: CASSLLSGGARITDTQYF.

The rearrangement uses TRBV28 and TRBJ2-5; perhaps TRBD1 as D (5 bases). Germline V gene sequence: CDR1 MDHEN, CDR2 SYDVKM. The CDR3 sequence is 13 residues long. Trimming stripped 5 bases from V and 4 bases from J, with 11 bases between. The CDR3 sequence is CASSTRVVETQYF. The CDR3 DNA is TGTGCCAGCAGTACCAGGGTAGTAGAGACCCAGTACTTC.

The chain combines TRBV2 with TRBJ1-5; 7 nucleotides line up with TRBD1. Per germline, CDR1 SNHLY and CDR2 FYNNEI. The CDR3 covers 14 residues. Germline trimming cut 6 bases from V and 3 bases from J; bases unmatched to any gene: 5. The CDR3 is CASRGDSLNQPQHF. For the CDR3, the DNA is TGTGCCAGCAGAGGGGACAGCCTCAATCAGCCCCAGCATTTT.

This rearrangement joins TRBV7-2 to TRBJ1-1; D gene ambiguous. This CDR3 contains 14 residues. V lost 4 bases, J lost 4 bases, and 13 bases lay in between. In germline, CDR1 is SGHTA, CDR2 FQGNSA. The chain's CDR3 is CASSSGLLATEAFF. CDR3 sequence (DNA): TGTGCCAGCAGCTCGGGTCTTCTGGCCACTGAAGCTTTCTTT.

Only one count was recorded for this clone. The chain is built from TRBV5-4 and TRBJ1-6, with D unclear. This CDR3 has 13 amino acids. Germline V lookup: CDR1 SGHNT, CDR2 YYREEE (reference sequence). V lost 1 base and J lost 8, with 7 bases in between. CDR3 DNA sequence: TGTGCCAGCAGCTTGAGTAGATATTCACCCCTCCACTTT. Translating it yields CASSLSRYSPLHF.

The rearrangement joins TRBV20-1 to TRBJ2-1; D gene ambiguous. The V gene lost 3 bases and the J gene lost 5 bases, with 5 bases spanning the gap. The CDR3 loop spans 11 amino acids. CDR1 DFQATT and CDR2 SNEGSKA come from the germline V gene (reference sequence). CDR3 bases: TGCAGTGCTAGGGCGGACAATGAGCAGTTCTTC. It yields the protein CSARADNEQFF.

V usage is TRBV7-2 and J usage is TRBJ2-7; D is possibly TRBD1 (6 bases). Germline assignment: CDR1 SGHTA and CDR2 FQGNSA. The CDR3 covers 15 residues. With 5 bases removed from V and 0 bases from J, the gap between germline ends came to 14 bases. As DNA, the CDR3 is TGTGCCAGCAGCCTGGTGGGGGCAGCCTCCTACGAGCAGTACTTC. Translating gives CASSLVGAASYEQYF.

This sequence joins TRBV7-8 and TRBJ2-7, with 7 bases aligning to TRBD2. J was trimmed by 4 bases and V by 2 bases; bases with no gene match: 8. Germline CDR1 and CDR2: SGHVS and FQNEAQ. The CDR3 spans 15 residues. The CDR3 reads CASSLRWGRAYEQYF. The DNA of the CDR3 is TGTGCCAGCAGCTTAAGGTGGGGGAGGGCTTACGAGCAGTACTTC.

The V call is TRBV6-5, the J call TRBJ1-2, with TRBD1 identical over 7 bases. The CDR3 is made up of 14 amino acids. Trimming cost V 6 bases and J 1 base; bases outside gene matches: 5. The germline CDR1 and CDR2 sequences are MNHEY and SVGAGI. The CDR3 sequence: CASRGTDRNYGYTF. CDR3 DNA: TGTGCCAGCAGGGGGACAGATCGTAACTATGGCTACACCTTC.

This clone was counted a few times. DNA for the CDR3: TGTGCCAGCAGCCGACTAGCGAACACCGGGGAGCTGTTTTTT. Its protein is CASSRLANTGELFF. The chain carries TRBV7-8 and TRBJ2-2, with a weak D call TRBD2 (6 bases). There are 14 residues in the CDR3. Trimming took 5 bases from V and 0 from J, leaving 7 bases between them. In germline, CDR1 is SGHVS, CDR2 FQNEAQ.

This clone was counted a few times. CDR3 residues: CASSRDRGPGELFF. The DNA of the CDR3 is TGCGCCTCCTCCAGGGACAGGGGCCCCGGGGAGCTGTTTTTT. The chain recombines TRBV5-1 with TRBJ2-2; TRBD1 matches at 10 bases. The length of the CDR3 is 14 residues. Trimming cost V 10 bases and J 6 bases; bases outside gene matches: 9. Germline values: CDR1 SGHRS, CDR2 YFSETQ.

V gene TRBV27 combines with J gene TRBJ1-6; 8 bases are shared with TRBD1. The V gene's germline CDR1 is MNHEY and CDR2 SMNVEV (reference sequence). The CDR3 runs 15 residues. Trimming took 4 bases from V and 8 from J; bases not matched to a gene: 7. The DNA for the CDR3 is TGTGCCAGCAGTTCCCAGGGGGCTCGTTATTCACCCCTCCACTTT. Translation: CASSSQGARYSPLHF.

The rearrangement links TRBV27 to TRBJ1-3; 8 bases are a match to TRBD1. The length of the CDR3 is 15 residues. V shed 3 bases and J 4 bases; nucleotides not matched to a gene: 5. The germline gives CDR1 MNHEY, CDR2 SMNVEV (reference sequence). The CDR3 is CASSLAGGKGNTIYF. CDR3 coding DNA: TGTGCCAGCAGTTTGGCAGGGGGCAAGGGAAACACCATATATTTT.

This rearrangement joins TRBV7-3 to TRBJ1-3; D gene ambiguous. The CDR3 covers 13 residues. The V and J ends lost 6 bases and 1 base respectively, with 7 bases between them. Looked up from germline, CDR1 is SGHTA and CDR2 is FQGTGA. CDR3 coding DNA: TGTGCCAGCAGTAGTGGTTCTGGAAACACCATATATTTT. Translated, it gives CASSSGSGNTIYF.

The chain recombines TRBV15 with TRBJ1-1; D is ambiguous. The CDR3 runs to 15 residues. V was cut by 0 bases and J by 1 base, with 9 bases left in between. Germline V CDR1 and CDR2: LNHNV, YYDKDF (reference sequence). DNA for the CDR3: TGTGCCACCAGCAGAGATAGAAGTCGGAACACTGAAGCTTTCTTT. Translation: CATSRDRSRNTEAFF.

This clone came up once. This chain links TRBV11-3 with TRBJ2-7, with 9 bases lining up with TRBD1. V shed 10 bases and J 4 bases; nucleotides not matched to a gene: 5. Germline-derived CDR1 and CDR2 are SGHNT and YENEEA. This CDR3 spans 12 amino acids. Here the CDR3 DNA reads TGTGCCACTGGGGACAGGGAATACGAGCAGTACTTC. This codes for CATGDREYEQYF.

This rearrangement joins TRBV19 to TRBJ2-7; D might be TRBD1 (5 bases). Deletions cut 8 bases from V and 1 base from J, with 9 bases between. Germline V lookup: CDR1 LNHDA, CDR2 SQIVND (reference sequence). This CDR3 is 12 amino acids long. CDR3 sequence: CASARDSYEQYF. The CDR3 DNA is TGTGCCAGTGCCAGGGATTCCTACGAGCAGTACTTC.

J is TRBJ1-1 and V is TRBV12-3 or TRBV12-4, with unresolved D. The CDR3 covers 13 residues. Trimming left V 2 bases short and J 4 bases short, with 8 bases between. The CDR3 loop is CASSLLEGTEAFF. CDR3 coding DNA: TGTGCCAGCAGTTTATTGGAGGGCACTGAAGCTTTCTTT.

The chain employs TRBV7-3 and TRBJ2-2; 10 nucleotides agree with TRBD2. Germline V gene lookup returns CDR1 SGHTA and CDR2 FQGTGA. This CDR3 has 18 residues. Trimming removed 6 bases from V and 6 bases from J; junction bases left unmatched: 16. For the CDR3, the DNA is TGTGCCAGCAGAGCATCAATGGCGGTAGCGGGAGGTCCCGGGGAGCTGTTTTTT. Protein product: CASRASMAVAGGPGELFF.

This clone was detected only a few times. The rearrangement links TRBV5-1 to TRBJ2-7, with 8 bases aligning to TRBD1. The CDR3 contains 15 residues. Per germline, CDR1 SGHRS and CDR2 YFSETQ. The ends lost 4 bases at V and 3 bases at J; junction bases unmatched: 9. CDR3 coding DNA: TGCGCCAGCAGCCTTCAGGGGGCTTGGAACTACGAGCAGTACTTC. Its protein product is CASSLQGAWNYEQYF.

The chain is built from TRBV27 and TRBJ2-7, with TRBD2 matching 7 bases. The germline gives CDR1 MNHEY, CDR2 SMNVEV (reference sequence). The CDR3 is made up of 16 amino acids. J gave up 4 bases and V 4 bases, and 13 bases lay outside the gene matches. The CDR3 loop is CASSSVRWASGYEQYF. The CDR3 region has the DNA TGTGCCAGCAGTTCAGTCCGTTGGGCTAGCGGATACGAGCAGTACTTC.